This T cell receptor beta chain was captured by sequencing in a study of graft-versus-host responses after intestinal transplantation. V dropped 6 bases and J dropped 5 bases, with 8 bases sitting between them. CDR3 length: 11 amino acids. In germline, CDR1 is SNHLY, CDR2 FYNNEI. Clones were read by immunoSEQ multiplex PCR, and TCRdb kept only the in-frame ones, dropping some. The data show more than 10,000 clones, with roughly 30% seen just once and 1.9% held by the top ten. This clone has just a few counts. This sequence was found in a human patient who was an organ donor for intestinal transplantation. The chain links TRBV2 to TRBJ2-7, with D possibly matching TRBD2 (5 bases). The material sequenced was alloreactive CD4+ T cells from a mixed lymphocyte reaction culture, taken before transplantation. The subset here: CFSE-low proliferating T cells sorted from approximately six-day pre-transplant mixed lymphocyte reaction (GvH or HvG direction). CDR3 bases: TGTGCCAGCAGGTGGACTCACGAGCAGTACTTC. This codes for CASRWTHEQYF.